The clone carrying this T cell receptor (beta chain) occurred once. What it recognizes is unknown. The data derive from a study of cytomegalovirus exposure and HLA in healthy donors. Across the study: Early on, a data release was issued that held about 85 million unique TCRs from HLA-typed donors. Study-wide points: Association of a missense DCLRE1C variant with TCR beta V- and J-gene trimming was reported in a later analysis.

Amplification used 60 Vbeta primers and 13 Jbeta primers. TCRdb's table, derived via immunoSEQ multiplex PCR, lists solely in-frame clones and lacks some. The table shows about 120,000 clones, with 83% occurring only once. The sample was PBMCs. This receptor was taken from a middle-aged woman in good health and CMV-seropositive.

The CDR3 protein is CASIKWGGGQPQHF. In DNA form, the CDR3 reads TGTGCCAGCATAAAATGGGGGGGCGGGCAGCCCCAGCATTTT. This sequence joins TRBV28 and TRBJ1-5, with D possibly TRBD1 on 6 matching bases. Trimming stripped 7 bases from V and 7 bases from J, with 17 bases between. The CDR3 spans 14 residues. The germline V gene encodes CDR1 MDHEN and CDR2 SYDVKM.